The sequence of this T cell receptor (beta chain) was determined in a study of T-cell memory formation after mild COVID-19. General study points: CM and EM subsets held most contracting CD4+ clones; EMRA held CD8+ ones.

This CDR3 region has 12 residues. Trimming pared 4 bases from V and 4 bases from J, leaving 7 bases between. Germline V gives CDR1 MDHEN, CDR2 SYDVKM. TCRdb ran MiXCR on the 5' RACE reads and lists one entry per CDR3 protein. The sample lists roughly 500,000 distinct CDR3 sequences; about 20% were seen once. This clonotype has just a few counts. Its antigen is unidentified. The sequencing sample was made of PBMCs or a T cell subset sorted from them (not recorded which). This TCR derives from an adult woman who had mild COVID-19 (a few samples of this study predate the infection). Cell type and time point are not known. The chain is built from TRBV28 and TRBJ1-2, with D hard to call. The DNA for the CDR3 is TGTGCCAGCAGTTCCGTCAGCTATGGCTACACCTTC. Its translation: CASSSVSYGYTF.